This TCR beta chain was found in a study of shared clonotypes between healthy human individuals. Study conclusions and caveats: Across several donors, naive CD4 shared around 5%, naive CD8 more than 3%, memory CD4 over 2%, memory CD8 under 0.5%.

Remarks on this clone: No antigen is known for it.

The repertoire was sequenced with immunoSEQ multiplex PCR; TCRdb's copy has only in-frame clones and lacks some. The data hold more than 550,000 clones, with 72% observed a single time. From germline, CDR1 is SNHLY and CDR2 FYNNEI. The CDR3 is 14 residues long. Trimming took off 6 bases at V and 0 bases at J, with 11 bases between the two ends. This TCR came from a woman aged 25-40 years in good health. The chain uses TRBV2 and TRBJ1-2, with D uncertain. Specimen: memory CD4+ T cells sorted from blood. The sample's subset: CD45RA-negative fraction. The CDR3 sequence is CASRPDLANYGYTF. For the CDR3, the DNA is TGTGCCAGCAGACCGGACCTTGCTAACTATGGCTACACCTTC.